This TCR beta chain was documented in a study of response to subunit inactivated influenza vaccine. General study results and limits: After each seasonal influenza vaccination, few new T cells are recruited, the authors suggested.

This clonotype showed up just once. Antigen unknown. TCRdb itself ran the RT-PCR reads through MiXCR, one entry per CDR3 protein. The sample lists 630,000 or so distinct CDR3 sequences; around a sixth were seen once. V shed 8 bases and J shed 11 bases, with 19 bases lying between them. Germline CDR1 is SQVTM and CDR2 is ANQGSEA. The CDR3 covers 12 residues. Here the sequenced sample was PBMCs from blood, taken 11 to 12 days after vaccination. The receptor's source is a man aged 45-60 years who received an inactivated influenza vaccine. The chain employs TRBV29-1 and TRBJ2-1; D may be TRBD1 or TRBD2 (6 bases each). This CDR3 is CSTQMGGRKQFF. CDR3 bases: TGCAGCACCCAAATGGGGGGCAGGAAGCAGTTCTTC.